Following are 27 T cell receptor beta chains from one sample sequenced in a study of blood T cell repertoires in COVID-19. TCRdb's table, derived via immunoSEQ multiplex PCR, lists solely in-frame clones and lacks some. Found here are 250,000 or so clones, about 89% of them singletons; the top ten hold about 2.7%. Sample: PBMCs or T cells enriched from blood (not recorded which). Every receptor here comes from a woman under 30 who had recovered from COVID-19.

This rearrangement joins TRBV5-1 to TRBJ2-7, with 14 bases lining up with TRBD2. The germline V gene has CDR1 SGHRS and CDR2 YFSETQ. This CDR3 is 16 amino acids long. V was clipped by 4 bases and J by 5 bases; unmatched bases: 8. The CDR3: CASSAGTSGSYNEQYF. Here the CDR3 DNA reads TGCGCCAGCAGCGCCGGGACTAGCGGGAGTTACAACGAGCAGTACTTC.

This rearrangement joins TRBV30 to TRBJ2-5; perhaps TRBD1 as D (6 bases). Germline CDR1 is GTSNPN and CDR2 is SVGIG (reference sequence). The CDR3 contains 15 residues. Trimming pared 4 bases from V and 4 bases from J, leaving 19 bases between. The CDR3 DNA sequence: TGTGCCTGGAATCCTTATTCAGGGGCAGCAGAGACCCAGTACTTC. This codes for CAWNPYSGAAETQYF. Filled out from reference TRBV30 and TRBJ2-5, the complete variable domain reads SQTIHQWPATLVQPVGSPLSLECTVEGTSNPNLYWYRQAAGRGLQLLFYSVGIGQISSEVPQNLSASRPQDRQFILSSKKLLLSDSGFYLCAWNPYSGAAETQYFGPGTRLLVL.

The chain combines TRBV5-1 with TRBJ2-1; 8 positions agree with TRBD2. Unmatched junction bases numbered 14, after V lost 6 bases and J lost 6 bases. Germline assignment: CDR1 SGHRS and CDR2 YFSETQ. There are 16 residues in the CDR3. The DNA of the CDR3 is TGCGCCAGCACCCCCTCGGGAGGGCCGAGAGCCAATGAGCAGTTCTTC. Its translation: CASTPSGGPRANEQFF. Full variable domain (remainder filled in from reference TRBV5-1 and TRBJ2-1): KAGVTQTPRYLIKTRGQQVTLSCSPISGHRSVSWYQQTPGQGLQFLFEYFSETQRNKGNFPGRFSGRQFSNSRSEMNVSTLELGDSALYLCASTPSGGPRANEQFFGPGTRLTVL.

The chain recombines TRBV12-3 or TRBV12-4 with TRBJ1-5; D is possibly TRBD1 (5 bases). The CDR3 contains 13 residues. The ends were cut back, 3 bases at V and 8 bases at J, with 11 bases in the middle. CDR3 region: CASSFKGLEPQHF. CDR3 nucleotide sequence: TGTGCCAGCAGTTTCAAGGGGTTGGAGCCCCAGCATTTT.

The chain combines TRBV5-1 with TRBJ1-1; D may be TRBD1 (6 bases). Trimming left V 4 bases short and J 0 bases short, with 19 bases between. The CDR3 runs 17 residues. CDR1 and CDR2 (germline): SGHRS, YFSETQ. CDR3 in DNA: TGCGCCAGCAGCGACCTAACAAAGGGGGGGATGAACACTGAAGCTTTCTTT. Protein product: CASSDLTKGGMNTEAFF.

The genes are TRBV19 and TRBJ2-7; D gene ambiguous. CDR1 LNHDA and CDR2 SQIVND come from the germline V gene (reference sequence). CDR3 size: 16 residues. The ends were cut back, 9 bases at V and 4 bases at J, with 25 bases in the middle. The CDR3 DNA reads as TGTGCCAGCTCACTCCCTGGCAACAGAAGAATTTACGAGCAGTACTTC. It specifies CASSLPGNRRIYEQYF.

The chain combines TRBV7-3 with TRBJ2-3; possibly TRBD2 for D (6 bases). Germline values: CDR1 SGHTA, CDR2 FQGTGA. The CDR3 runs to 15 residues. V was clipped by 3 bases and J by 4 bases, with 14 bases between them. Here the CDR3 reads CASSFSGRAPDTQYF. CDR3 DNA: TGTGCCAGCAGCTTTAGCGGAAGGGCGCCAGATACGCAGTATTTT.

The chain links TRBV27 to TRBJ1-1; 12 nucleotides agree with TRBD1. The CDR3 sequence is 17 residues long. V gave up 2 bases and J gave up 5 bases; unmatched junction bases: 9. Germline V gene lookup returns CDR1 MNHEY and CDR2 SMNVEV (reference sequence). CDR3 coding DNA: TGTGCCAGCAGTTTAGGGACAGGGGGCGTATTCGGGACTGAAGCTTTCTTT. Its translation: CASSLGTGGVFGTEAFF.

This clone has just one count. J is TRBJ1-1 and V is TRBV29-1, with D perhaps TRBD1 (5 bases). CDR1 SQVTM and CDR2 ANQGSEA come from the germline V gene. The CDR3 spans 12 residues. Trimming left V 6 bases short and J 7 bases short, with 15 bases between. DNA of the CDR3: TGCAGCGTCCAGATCCGGGGGATTGAAGCTTTCTTT. Residues: CSVQIRGIEAFF.

The rearrangement links TRBV6-5 to TRBJ2-7; D possibly corresponds to TRBD1 (5 bases). V was pared by 7 bases and J by 6 bases, with 19 bases between. The CDR3 runs to 14 residues. Germline V gene data show CDR1 as MNHEY and CDR2 as SVGAGI. The CDR3 DNA is TGTGCCAGCATGGGCCCAGGCGGCCAGGGCGAGCAGTACTTC. This gives the protein CASMGPGGQGEQYF.

Remarks on this clone: Other DNA sequences of this sample code for an identical CDR3. The rearrangement links TRBV2 to TRBJ2-1; TRBD1 is a possible D gene (5 bases). V lost 6 bases, J lost 5 bases, and 11 bases lay in between. CDR3 length equals 13 residues. Germline CDR1 is SNHLY and CDR2 is FYNNEI. CDR3 residues: CASSVDRNNEQFF. In nucleotides, the CDR3 is TGTGCCAGCAGCGTAGACAGAAACAATGAGCAGTTCTTC. The full variable domain, rest sourced from reference TRBV2 and TRBJ2-1, is EPEVTQTPSHQVTQMGQEVILRCVPISNHLYFYWYRQILGQKVEFLVSFYNNEISEKSEIFDDQFSVERPDGSNFTLKIRSTKLEDSAMYFCASSVDRNNEQFFGPGTRLTVL.

This chain joins TRBV11-2 and TRBJ1-3; TRBD1 might be the D (6 bases). The length of the CDR3 is 15 residues. Germline-derived CDR1 and CDR2 are SGHAT and FQNNGV. The V and J ends lost 5 bases and 1 base respectively, with 12 bases between them. In nucleotides, the CDR3 is TGTGCCAGCAGCGCCCAGGGGCTTTCTGGAAACACCATATATTTT. Its translation: CASSAQGLSGNTIYF.

The chain uses TRBV5-6 and TRBJ1-2; D might be TRBD1 (5 bases). V was clipped by 0 bases and J by 8 bases, with 17 bases between them. CDR1 SGHDT and CDR2 YYEEEE come from the germline V gene. The CDR3 contains 15 residues. CDR3 sequence: CASSLVGLPRGGYTF. CDR3 nucleotide sequence: TGTGCCAGCAGCTTGGTCGGGCTCCCAAGGGGAGGCTACACCTTC.

The rearrangement joins TRBV13 to TRBJ2-5; 12 bases line up with TRBD2. In germline, CDR1 is PRHDT, CDR2 FYEKMQ (reference sequence). J was trimmed by 4 bases and V by 5 bases; bases with no gene match: 2. The CDR3 has 14 amino acids. The CDR3 DNA reads TGTGCCAGCAGCCCTAGCGGGGGGGCAGAGACCCAGTACTTC. This sequence encodes CASSPSGGAETQYF. The full variable domain, in which reference TRBV13 and TRBJ2-5 provide the parts outside the CDR3, is AAGVIQSPRHLIKEKRETATLKCYPIPRHDTVYWYQQGPGQDPQFLISFYEKMQSDKGSIPDRFSAQQFSDYHSELNMSSLELGDSALYFCASSPSGGAETQYFGPGTRLLVL.

The chain joins TRBV3-1 (or the pseudogene TRBV3-2) to TRBJ2-1, with TRBD1 as a possible D gene (6 bases). Trimming took off 5 bases at V and 7 bases at J, with 15 bases between the two ends. This CDR3 has 14 residues. CDR1 LGHDT and CDR2 YNNKEL come from the germline V gene (reference sequence). The CDR3 protein is CASSLNRDRNEQFF. The CDR3 bases are TGTGCCAGCAGCTTAAACAGGGATAGGAATGAGCAGTTCTTC.

This chain connects TRBV2 to TRBJ2-7; 7 nucleotides align to TRBD1. The ends lost 5 bases at V and 1 base at J; junction bases unmatched: 5. The length of the CDR3 is 14 residues. CDR1 is SNHLY and CDR2 is FYNNEI in the germline V gene. The CDR3 loop is CASSHRQGSYEQYF. The CDR3 nucleotides are TGTGCCAGCAGTCATCGACAGGGATCCTACGAGCAGTACTTC. Full variable domain (rest looked up from reference TRBV2 and TRBJ2-7): EPEVTQTPSHQVTQMGQEVILRCVPISNHLYFYWYRQILGQKVEFLVSFYNNEISEKSEIFDDQFSVERPDGSNFTLKIRSTKLEDSAMYFCASSHRQGSYEQYFGPGTRLTVT.

V usage is TRBV12-5 and J usage is TRBJ1-1, with no clear D. V lost 5 bases, J lost 2 bases, and 24 bases lay in between. The CDR3 spans 18 residues. Germline V gene lookup returns CDR1 LGHNT and CDR2 FRNRAP. Here the CDR3 DNA reads TGTGCTAGTGGTCATCCCCCGGGTCTGAGGGATAGAAACACTGAAGCTTTCTTT. Protein product: CASGHPPGLRDRNTEAFF.

The chain has TRBV7-9 and TRBJ2-2, with D maybe TRBD1 (6 bases). The CDR3 loop spans 17 amino acids. Trimming pared 4 bases from V and 1 base from J, leaving 16 bases between. CDR1 is SEHNR and CDR2 is FQNEAQ in the germline V gene (reference sequence). This CDR3 reads CASSYLLWDMNTGELFF. The CDR3 DNA reads as TGTGCCAGCAGCTACCTACTTTGGGACATGAACACCGGGGAGCTGTTTTTT. Full variable domain (outside the CDR3, taken from reference TRBV7-9 and TRBJ2-2): DTGVSQNPRHKITKRGQNVTFRCDPISEHNRLYWYRQTLGQGPEFLTYFQNEAQLEKSRLLSDRFSAERPKGSFSTLEIQRTEQGDSAMYLCASSYLLWDMNTGELFFGEGSRLTVL.

The chain employs TRBV7-3 and TRBJ2-1, with 8 bases identical to TRBD1. This CDR3 comprises 17 residues. V lost 5 bases and J lost 4; bases outside the gene matches: 13. The germline V gene encodes CDR1 SGHTA and CDR2 FQGTGA. The CDR3 DNA reads TGTGCCAGCAGCCCGATCGGCGGACAGGGACTGTACAATGAGCAGTTCTTC. Protein product: CASSPIGGQGLYNEQFF.

The V and J genes are TRBV10-3 and TRBJ1-3; D perhaps matches TRBD1 (6 bases). CDR3 length: 14 amino acids. The germline V gene encodes CDR1 ENHRY and CDR2 SYGVKD. With 10 bases removed from V and 6 bases from J, the gap between germline ends came to 19 bases. The CDR3 loop reads CATHPRGLENTIYF. The CDR3 region has the DNA TGTGCCACCCATCCCAGGGGCCTCGAAAACACCATATATTTT.

V is TRBV18 and J is TRBJ2-7; TRBD2 agrees at 10 bases. The germline V gene encodes CDR1 KGHSH and CDR2 LQKENI. V shed 2 bases, J shed 4 bases, and the junction held 8 bases outside the gene matches. This CDR3 region has 16 residues. The DNA of the CDR3 is TGTGCCAGCTCACCATCACCGGGACTAGCGAATTACGAGCAGTACTTC. It encodes CASSPSPGLANYEQYF.

The V and J genes are TRBV11-2 and TRBJ2-5, with D unresolved. V lost 5 bases and J lost 5, with 21 bases in between. The CDR3 is 16 residues long. CDR1 is SGHAT, CDR2 FQNNGV, per germline. In DNA form, the CDR3 reads TGTGCCAGCAGCCGAAGACTTGACCCGCATGATGAGACCCAGTACTTC. Its protein is CASSRRLDPHDETQYF. Filled out from reference TRBV11-2 and TRBJ2-5, the complete variable domain reads EAGVAQSPRYKIIEKRQSVAFWCNPISGHATLYWYQQILGQGPKLLIQFQNNGVVDDSQLPKDRFSAERLKGVDSTLKIQPAKLEDSAVYLCASSRRLDPHDETQYFGPGTRLLVL.

The gene calls are TRBV29-1 and TRBJ1-2; 9 bases align to TRBD1. After removal of 6 bases from V and 6 bases from J, the junction contained 8 bases not matched to a gene. There are 13 residues in the CDR3. The germline V gene encodes CDR1 SQVTM and CDR2 ANQGSEA. The CDR3 coding sequence is TGCAGCGTGTTACCGGGACAGGGCAATGGCTACACCTTC. It specifies CSVLPGQGNGYTF.

The chain is built from TRBV10-3 and TRBJ2-1, with TRBD2 matching over 9 bases. V dropped 7 bases and J dropped 6; count of bases not matched to a gene: 7. Germline V gives CDR1 ENHRY, CDR2 SYGVKD. This CDR3 region has 14 residues. This CDR3 is CAITKRGDRNEQFF. The CDR3, as DNA: TGTGCCATCACCAAGCGGGGGGACCGCAATGAGCAGTTCTTC.

The chain joins TRBV7-2 to TRBJ1-1, with 11 bases aligning to TRBD1. From germline, CDR1 is SGHTA and CDR2 FQGNSA. The CDR3 covers 13 residues. J was trimmed by 11 bases and V by 5 bases; bases with no gene match: 7. This chain's CDR3 is CASSPSGQGAAFF. CDR3 sequence (DNA): TGTGCCAGCAGCCCATCTGGACAGGGGGCGGCTTTCTTT.

The CDR3 DNA is TGTGCCAGCAGCGAGGACAGCGGCTCTGGAAACACCATATATTTT. This sequence encodes CASSEDSGSGNTIYF. The chain employs TRBV11-3 and TRBJ1-3, with a tentative D call TRBD1 (6 bases). The germline V gene has CDR1 SGHNT and CDR2 YENEEA. Trimming pared 5 bases from V and 0 bases from J, leaving 11 bases between. The CDR3 is made up of 15 amino acids.

This clone turned up a few times. The chain is built from TRBV7-8 and TRBJ2-7; D is unclear. The V gene's germline CDR1 is SGHVS and CDR2 FQNEAQ. CDR3 length: 12 residues. V lost 0 bases, J lost 9 bases, and 9 bases lay in between. CDR3 sequence reads: CASSLAASRQYF. CDR3 DNA sequence: TGTGCCAGCAGCTTAGCGGCCTCACGGCAGTACTTC.